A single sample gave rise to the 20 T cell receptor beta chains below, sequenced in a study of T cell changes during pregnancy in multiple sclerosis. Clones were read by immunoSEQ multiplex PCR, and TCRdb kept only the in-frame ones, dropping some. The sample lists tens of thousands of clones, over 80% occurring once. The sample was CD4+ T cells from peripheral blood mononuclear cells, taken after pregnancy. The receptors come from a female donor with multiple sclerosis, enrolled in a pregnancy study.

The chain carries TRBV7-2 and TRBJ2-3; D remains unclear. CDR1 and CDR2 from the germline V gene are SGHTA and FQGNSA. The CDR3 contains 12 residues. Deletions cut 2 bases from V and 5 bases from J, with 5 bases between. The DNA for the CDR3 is TGTGCCAGCAGCTTACTCCGAGATACGCAGTATTTT. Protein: CASSLLRDTQYF.

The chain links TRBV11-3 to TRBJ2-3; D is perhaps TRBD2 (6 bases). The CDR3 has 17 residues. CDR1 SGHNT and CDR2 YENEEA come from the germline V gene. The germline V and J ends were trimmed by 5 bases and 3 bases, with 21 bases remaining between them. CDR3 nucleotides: TGTGCCAGCAGCGGGGGAGGACCGACGCTGGGGACAGATACGCAGTATTTT. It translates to CASSGGGPTLGTDTQYF.

The CDR3 sequence: CASSLSRLNTDTQYF. In DNA, the CDR3 is TGTGCCAGCAGTTTATCCCGACTAAACACAGATACGCAGTATTTT. The J gene is TRBJ2-3, the V gene TRBV27, with TRBD2 as a possible D gene (5 bases). Germline V CDR1 and CDR2: MNHEY, SMNVEV (reference sequence). V was clipped by 0 bases and J by 2 bases, with 9 bases between them. There are 15 residues in the CDR3.

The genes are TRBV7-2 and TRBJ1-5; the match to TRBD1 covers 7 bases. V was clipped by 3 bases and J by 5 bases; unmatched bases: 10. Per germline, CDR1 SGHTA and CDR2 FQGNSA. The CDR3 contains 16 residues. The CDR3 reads CASSFDRAVGDQPQHF. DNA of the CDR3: TGTGCCAGCAGCTTCGACAGGGCCGTGGGGGATCAGCCCCAGCATTTT.

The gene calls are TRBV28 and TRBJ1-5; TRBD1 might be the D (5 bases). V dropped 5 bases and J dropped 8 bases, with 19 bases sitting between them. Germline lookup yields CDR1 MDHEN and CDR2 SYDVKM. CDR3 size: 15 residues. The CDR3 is CASSPYRRPLEPQHF. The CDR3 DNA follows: TGTGCCAGCAGTCCCTACAGGCGGCCTTTAGAGCCCCAGCATTTT.

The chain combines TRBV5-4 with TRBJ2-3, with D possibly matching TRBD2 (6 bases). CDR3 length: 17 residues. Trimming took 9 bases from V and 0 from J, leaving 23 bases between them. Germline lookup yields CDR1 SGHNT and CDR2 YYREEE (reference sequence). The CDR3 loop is CATQLRSNGLSTDTQYF. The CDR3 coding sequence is TGTGCCACCCAGCTTCGGTCGAACGGACTAAGCACAGATACGCAGTATTTT.

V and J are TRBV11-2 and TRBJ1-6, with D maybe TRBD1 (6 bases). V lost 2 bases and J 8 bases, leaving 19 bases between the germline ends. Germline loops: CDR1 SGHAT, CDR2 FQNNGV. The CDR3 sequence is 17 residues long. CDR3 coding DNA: TGTGCCAGCAGCTTATATCCAGGGGCATCCGATTATTCACCCCTCCACTTT. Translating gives CASSLYPGASDYSPLHF.

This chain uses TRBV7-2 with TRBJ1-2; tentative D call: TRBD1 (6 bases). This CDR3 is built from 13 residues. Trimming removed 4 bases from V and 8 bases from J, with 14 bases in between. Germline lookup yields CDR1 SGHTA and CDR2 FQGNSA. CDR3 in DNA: TGTGCCAGCAGCTCAGACGGCCAGGGGGGCTACACCTTC. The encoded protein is CASSSDGQGGYTF.

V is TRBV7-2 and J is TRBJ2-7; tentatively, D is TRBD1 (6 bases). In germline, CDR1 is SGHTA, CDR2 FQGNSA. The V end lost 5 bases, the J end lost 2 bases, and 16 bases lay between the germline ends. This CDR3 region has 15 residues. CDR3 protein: CASSTQGNLAYEQYF. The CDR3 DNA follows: TGTGCCAGCAGCACACAGGGAAATCTGGCCTACGAGCAGTACTTC.

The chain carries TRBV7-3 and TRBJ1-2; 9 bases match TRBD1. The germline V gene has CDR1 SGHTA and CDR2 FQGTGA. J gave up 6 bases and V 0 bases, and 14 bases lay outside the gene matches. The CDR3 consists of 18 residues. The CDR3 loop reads CASSLTRDRDLASNGYTF. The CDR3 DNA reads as TGTGCCAGCAGCTTAACAAGGGACAGGGATCTGGCAAGCAATGGCTACACCTTC.

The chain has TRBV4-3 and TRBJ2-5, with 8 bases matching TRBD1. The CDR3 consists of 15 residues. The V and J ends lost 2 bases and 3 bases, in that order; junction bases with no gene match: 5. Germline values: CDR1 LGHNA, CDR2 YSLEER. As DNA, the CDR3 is TGCGCCAGCAGCCAATTGGGACAGGCGGAAGAGACCCAGTACTTC. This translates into CASSQLGQAEETQYF.

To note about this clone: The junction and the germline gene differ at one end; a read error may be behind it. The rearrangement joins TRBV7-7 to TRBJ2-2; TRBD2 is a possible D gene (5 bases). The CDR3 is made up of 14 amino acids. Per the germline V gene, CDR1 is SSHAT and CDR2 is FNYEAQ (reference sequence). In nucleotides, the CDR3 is TGTGCTAGCAGCTCCAGCGGTTCCACCGGGGAGCTGTTTTTT. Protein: CASSSSGSTGELFF.

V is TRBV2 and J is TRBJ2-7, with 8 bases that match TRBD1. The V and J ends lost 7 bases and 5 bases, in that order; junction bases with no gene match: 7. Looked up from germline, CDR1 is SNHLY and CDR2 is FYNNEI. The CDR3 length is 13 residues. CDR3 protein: CASTKDRAHEQYF. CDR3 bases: TGTGCCAGCACCAAGGACAGGGCCCACGAGCAGTACTTC.

The CDR3 DNA reads as TGTGCCAGCCGCAGACTATACAATGAGCAGTTCTTC. Amino acids: CASRRLYNEQFF. The gene calls are TRBV2 and TRBJ2-1; D is perhaps TRBD2 (5 bases). V dropped 8 bases and J dropped 4 bases, with 9 bases sitting between them. The CDR3 covers 12 residues. Per germline, CDR1 SNHLY and CDR2 FYNNEI.

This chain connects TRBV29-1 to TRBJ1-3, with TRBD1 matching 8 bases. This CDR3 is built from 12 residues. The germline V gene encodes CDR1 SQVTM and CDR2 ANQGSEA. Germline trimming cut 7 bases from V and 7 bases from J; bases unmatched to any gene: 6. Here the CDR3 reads CSATTGENTIYF. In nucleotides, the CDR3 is TGCAGCGCCACGACAGGGGAGAACACCATATATTTT. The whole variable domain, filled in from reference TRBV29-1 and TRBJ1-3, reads SAVISQKPSRDICQRGTSLTIQCQVDSQVTMMFWYRQQPGQSLTLIATANQGSEATYESGFVIDKFPISRPNLTFSTLTVSNMSPEDSSIYLCSATTGENTIYFGEGSWLTVV.

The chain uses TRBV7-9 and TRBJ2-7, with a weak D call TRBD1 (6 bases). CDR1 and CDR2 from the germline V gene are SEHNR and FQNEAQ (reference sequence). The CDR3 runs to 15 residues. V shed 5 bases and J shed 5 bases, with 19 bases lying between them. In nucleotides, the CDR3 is TGTGCCAGCAGCCTACAGGGTAACAGTTACCACGAGCAGTACTTC. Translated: CASSLQGNSYHEQYF.

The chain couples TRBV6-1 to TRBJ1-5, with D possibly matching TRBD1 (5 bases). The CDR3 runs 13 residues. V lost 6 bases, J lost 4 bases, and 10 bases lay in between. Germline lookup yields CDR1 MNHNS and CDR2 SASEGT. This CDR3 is CASREGRNQPQHF. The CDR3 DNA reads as TGTGCCAGCAGGGAGGGGAGGAATCAGCCCCAGCATTTT.

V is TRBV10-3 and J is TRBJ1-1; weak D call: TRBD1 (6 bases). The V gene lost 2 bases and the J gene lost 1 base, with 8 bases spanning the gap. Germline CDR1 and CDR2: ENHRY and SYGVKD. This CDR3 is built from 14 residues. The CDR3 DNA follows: TGTGCCATCAGTGAGGGACAGACGAACACTGAAGCTTTCTTT. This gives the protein CAISEGQTNTEAFF.

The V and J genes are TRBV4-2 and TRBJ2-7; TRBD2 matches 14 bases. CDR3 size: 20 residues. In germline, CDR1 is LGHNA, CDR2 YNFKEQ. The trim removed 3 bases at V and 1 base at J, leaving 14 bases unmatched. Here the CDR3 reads CASSHDIGLAGGRGSYEQYF. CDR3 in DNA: TGTGCCAGCAGCCACGACATCGGACTAGCGGGGGGTCGCGGGTCCTACGAGCAGTACTTC.

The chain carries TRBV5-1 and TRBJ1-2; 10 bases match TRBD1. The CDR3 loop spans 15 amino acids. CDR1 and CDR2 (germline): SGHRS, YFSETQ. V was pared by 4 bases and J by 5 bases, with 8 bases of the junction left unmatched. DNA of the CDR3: TGCGCCAGCAGCCCCCGGGGACAGGGGACATATGGCTACACCTTC. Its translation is CASSPRGQGTYGYTF.